This T cell receptor beta chain was captured by sequencing in a study of response to subunit inactivated influenza vaccine. TCRdb re-called the RT-PCR reads through MiXCR, storing one row per CDR3 protein. The sample carries some 800,000 distinct CDR3 sequences, around 20% recorded once. V lost 6 bases and J 3 bases, leaving 15 bases between the germline ends. Germline CDR1 is SGHTA and CDR2 is FQGNSA. The CDR3 is 14 amino acids. The source material was PBMCs from blood, sampled more than 4 days after vaccination. The clonotype comes from a man aged 50 or older who received an inactivated influenza vaccine. The chain couples TRBV7-2 to TRBJ2-7; the D gene is possibly TRBD1 (5 bases). CDR3 sequence reads: CASSSVGQGYEQYF. CDR3 DNA: TGTGCCAGCAGTTCCGTGGGGCAGGGCTACGAGCAGTACTTC.